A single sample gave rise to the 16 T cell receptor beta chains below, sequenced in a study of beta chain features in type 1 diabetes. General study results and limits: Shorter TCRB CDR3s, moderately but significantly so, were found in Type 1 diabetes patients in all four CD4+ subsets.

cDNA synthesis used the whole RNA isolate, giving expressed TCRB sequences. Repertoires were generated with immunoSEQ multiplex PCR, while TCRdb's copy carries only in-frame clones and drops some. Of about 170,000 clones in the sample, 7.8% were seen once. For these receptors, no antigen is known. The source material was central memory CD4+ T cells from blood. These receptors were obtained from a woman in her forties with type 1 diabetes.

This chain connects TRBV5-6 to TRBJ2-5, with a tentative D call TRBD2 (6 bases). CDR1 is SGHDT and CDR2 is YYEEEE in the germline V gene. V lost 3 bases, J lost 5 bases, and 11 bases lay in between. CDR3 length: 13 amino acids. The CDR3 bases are TGTGCCAGCAGCTCGGCGGGGCTGGAGACCCAGTACTTC. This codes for CASSSAGLETQYF.

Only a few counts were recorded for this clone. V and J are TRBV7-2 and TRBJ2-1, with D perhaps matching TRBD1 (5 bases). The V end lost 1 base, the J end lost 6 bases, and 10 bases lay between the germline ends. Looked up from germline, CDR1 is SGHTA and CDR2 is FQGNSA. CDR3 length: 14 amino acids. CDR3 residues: CASSLVGASNEQFF. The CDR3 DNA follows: TGTGCCAGCAGCTTAGTAGGGGCTAGCAATGAGCAGTTCTTC. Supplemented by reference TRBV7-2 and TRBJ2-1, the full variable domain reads GAGVSQSPSNKVTEKGKDVELRCDPISGHTALYWYRQSLGQGLEFLIYFQGNSAPDKSGLPSDRFSAERTGGSVSTLTIQRTQQEDSAVYLCASSLVGASNEQFFGPGTRLTVL.

The CDR3 reads CASSLSVSTDTQYF. The CDR3 nucleotides are TGTGCCAGCAGCTTATCAGTCAGCACAGATACGCAGTATTTT. V gene TRBV7-9 combines with J gene TRBJ2-3; D gene ambiguous. Germline V gene lookup returns CDR1 SEHNR and CDR2 FQNEAQ (reference sequence). Deletions cut 2 bases from V and 0 bases from J, with 6 bases between. This CDR3 contains 14 residues.

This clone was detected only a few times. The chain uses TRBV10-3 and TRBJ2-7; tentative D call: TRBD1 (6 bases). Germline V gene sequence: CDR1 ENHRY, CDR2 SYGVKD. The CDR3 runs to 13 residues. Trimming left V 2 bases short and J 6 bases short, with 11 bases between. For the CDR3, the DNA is TGTGCCATCAGTGAGGACGGGACATTCGAGCAGTACTTC. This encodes CAISEDGTFEQYF.

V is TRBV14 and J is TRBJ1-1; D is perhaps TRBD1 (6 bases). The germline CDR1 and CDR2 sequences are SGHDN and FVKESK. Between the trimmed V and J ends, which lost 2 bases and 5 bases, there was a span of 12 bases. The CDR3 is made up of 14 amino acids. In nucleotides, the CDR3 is TGTGCCAGCAGCCAACAGGGGATGGGAACTGAAGCTTTCTTT. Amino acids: CASSQQGMGTEAFF.

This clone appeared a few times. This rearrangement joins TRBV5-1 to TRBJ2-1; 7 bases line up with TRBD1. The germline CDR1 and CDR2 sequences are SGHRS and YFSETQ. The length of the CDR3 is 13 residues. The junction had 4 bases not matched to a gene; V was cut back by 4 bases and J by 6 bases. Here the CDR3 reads CASSRGQLNEQFF. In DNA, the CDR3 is TGCGCCAGCAGCAGGGGGCAACTCAATGAGCAGTTCTTC.

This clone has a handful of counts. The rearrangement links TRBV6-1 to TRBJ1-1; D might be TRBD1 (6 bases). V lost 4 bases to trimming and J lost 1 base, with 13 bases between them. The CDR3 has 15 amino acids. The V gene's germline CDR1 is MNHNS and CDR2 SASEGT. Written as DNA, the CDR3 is TGTGCCAGCAGTGTTCTAGAGACAGGGAACACTGAAGCTTTCTTT. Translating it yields CASSVLETGNTEAFF.

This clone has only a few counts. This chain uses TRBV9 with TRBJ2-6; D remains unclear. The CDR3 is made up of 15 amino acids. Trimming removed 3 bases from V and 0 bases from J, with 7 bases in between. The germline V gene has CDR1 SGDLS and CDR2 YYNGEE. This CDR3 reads CASSALSSGANVLTF. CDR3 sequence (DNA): TGTGCCAGCAGCGCCCTCAGCTCTGGGGCCAACGTCCTGACTTTC. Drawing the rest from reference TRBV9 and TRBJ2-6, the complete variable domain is DSGVTQTPKHLITATGQRVTLRCSPRSGDLSVYWYQQSLDQGLQFLIQYYNGEERAKGNILERFSAQQFPDLHSELNLSSLELGDSALYFCASSALSSGANVLTFGAGSRLTVL.

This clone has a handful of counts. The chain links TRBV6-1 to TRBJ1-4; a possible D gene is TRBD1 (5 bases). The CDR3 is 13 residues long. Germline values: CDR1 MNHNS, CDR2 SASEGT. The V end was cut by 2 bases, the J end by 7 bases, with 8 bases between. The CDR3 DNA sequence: TGTGCCAGCAGTGAAACGACAGCTGAAAAACTGTTTTTT. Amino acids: CASSETTAEKLFF.

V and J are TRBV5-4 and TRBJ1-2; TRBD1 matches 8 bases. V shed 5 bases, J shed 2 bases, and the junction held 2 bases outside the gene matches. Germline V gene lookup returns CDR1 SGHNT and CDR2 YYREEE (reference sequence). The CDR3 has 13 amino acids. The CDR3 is CASRRQGNYGYTF. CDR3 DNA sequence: TGTGCCAGCAGGCGACAGGGGAACTATGGCTACACCTTC.

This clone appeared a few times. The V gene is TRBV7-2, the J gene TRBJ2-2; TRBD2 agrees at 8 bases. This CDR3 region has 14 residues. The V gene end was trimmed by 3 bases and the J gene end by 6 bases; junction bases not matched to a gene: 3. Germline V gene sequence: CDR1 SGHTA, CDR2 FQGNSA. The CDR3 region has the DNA TGTGCCAGCAGCTTCAGCGGGAGCGCCGGGGAGCTGTTTTTT. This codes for CASSFSGSAGELFF.

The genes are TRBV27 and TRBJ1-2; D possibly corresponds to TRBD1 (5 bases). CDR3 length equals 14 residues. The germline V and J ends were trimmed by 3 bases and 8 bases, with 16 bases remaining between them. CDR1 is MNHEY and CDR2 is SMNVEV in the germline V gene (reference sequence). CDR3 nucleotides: TGTGCCAGCAGTTTCCAGGGAGGAGCGGGAGGCTACACCTTC. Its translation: CASSFQGGAGGYTF.

The CDR3 nucleotides are TGTGCCAGCAGCCAAGATTTAAGGGGTGGCTACACCTTC. Residues: CASSQDLRGGYTF. The genes are TRBV14 and TRBJ1-2; weak D call: TRBD1 (5 bases). The germline V gene has CDR1 SGHDN and CDR2 FVKESK. Trimming pared 0 bases from V and 7 bases from J, leaving 9 bases between. The CDR3 is 13 amino acids. The whole variable domain, remainder taken from reference TRBV14 and TRBJ1-2, is EAGVTQFPSHSVIEKGQTVTLRCDPISGHDNLYWYRRVMGKEIKFLLHFVKESKQDESGMPNNRFLAERTGGTYSTLKVQPAELEDSGVYFCASSQDLRGGYTFGSGTRLTVV.

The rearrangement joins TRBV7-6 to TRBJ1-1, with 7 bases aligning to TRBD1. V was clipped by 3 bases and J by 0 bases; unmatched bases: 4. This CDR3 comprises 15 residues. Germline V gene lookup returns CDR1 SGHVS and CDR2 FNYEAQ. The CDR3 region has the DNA TGTGCCAGCAGCTTGGGACAGTCGATGAACACTGAAGCTTTCTTT. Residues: CASSLGQSMNTEAFF.

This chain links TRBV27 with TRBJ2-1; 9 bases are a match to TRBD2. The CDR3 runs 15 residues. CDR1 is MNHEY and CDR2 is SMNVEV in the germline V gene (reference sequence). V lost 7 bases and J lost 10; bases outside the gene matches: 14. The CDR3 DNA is TGTGCCAGCATGGGCGGGAGGGCCCGATTTGGCGAGCAGTTCTTC. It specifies CASMGGRARFGEQFF.

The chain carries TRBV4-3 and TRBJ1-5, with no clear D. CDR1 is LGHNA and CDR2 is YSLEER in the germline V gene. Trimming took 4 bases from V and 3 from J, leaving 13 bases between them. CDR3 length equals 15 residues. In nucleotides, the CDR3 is TGCGCCAGCAGCCCCTGGGCAGGCGCCAATCAGCCCCAGCATTTT. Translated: CASSPWAGANQPQHF.